This TCR beta chain comes out of a study of T cell changes during pregnancy in multiple sclerosis. CDR1 and CDR2 (germline): SGHNT, YYREEE (reference sequence). This CDR3 is built from 15 residues. After removal of 6 bases from V and 1 base from J, the junction contained 3 bases not matched to a gene. This clone was detected once. Some clones are missing from TCRdb's copy, which holds only in-frame ones; the method was immunoSEQ multiplex PCR. The data hold under 80,000 clones, with around 94% observed a single time. The material was peripheral blood, obtained in the third trimester of pregnancy. This clonotype was obtained from a female donor with multiple sclerosis, enrolled in a pregnancy study. The chain couples TRBV5-4 to TRBJ2-5; 13 nucleotides align to TRBD2. The CDR3 DNA reads TGTGCCAGCACCAGGACTAGCGGGGGCCAAGAGACCCAGTACTTC. Translating gives CASTRTSGGQETQYF.